This TCR beta chain is drawn from a study of blood T cells in healthy people across ages. V lost 4 bases to trimming and J lost 13 bases, with 14 bases between them. This CDR3 has 12 residues. The germline CDR1 and CDR2 sequences are MNHEY and SVGEGT. Then a second PCR, running roughly 7 to 11 cycles, was carried out with a sample-barcoded 5' primer and a J-beta primer mix. TCRdb itself ran the 5' RACE reads through MiXCR, one entry per CDR3 protein. The sample has about 680,000 distinct CDR3 sequences, 49% seen once. The sample consisted of blood. The receptor was derived from a woman aged 60-75 years in good health. J is TRBJ2-4 and V is TRBV6-2 or TRBV6-3; D perhaps matches TRBD2 (5 bases). DNA of the CDR3: TGTGCCAGCAGTTCTTACCTTTGGGAGCAGTACTTC. Its translation is CASSSYLWEQYF.